The 11 T cell receptor beta chains below come from one sample, sequenced in a study of blood T cell repertoires in COVID-19. The repertoire was sequenced with immunoSEQ multiplex PCR; TCRdb's copy has only in-frame clones and lacks some. The repertoire holds some 14,000 clones, with around 90% as singletons. The sample taken for sequencing was peripheral blood. The receptors shown here come from a woman in her 70s in a cohort sampled during active or convalescent COVID-19.

The V call is TRBV2, the J call TRBJ1-1, with 8 bases that match TRBD1. The length of the CDR3 is 14 residues. V trimming: 7 bases; J trimming: 5 bases; junction bases outside the gene matches: 9. Germline CDR1 is SNHLY and CDR2 is FYNNEI. The CDR3 loop is CASKRQGPTTEAFF. The CDR3 DNA is TGTGCCAGCAAGAGACAGGGGCCTACGACTGAAGCTTTCTTT.

This chain uses TRBV28 with TRBJ1-1, with a weak D call TRBD1 (6 bases). CDR3 length: 13 amino acids. The ends were cut back, 3 bases at V and 8 bases at J, with 13 bases in the middle. CDR1 MDHEN and CDR2 SYDVKM come from the germline V gene. The CDR3 sequence is CASSFGRGGEAFF. The CDR3 region has the DNA TGTGCCAGCAGTTTCGGGAGGGGGGGAGAAGCTTTCTTT.

The rearrangement links TRBV28 to TRBJ1-2; D uncertain. The V gene's germline CDR1 is MDHEN and CDR2 SYDVKM. This CDR3 has 12 amino acids. V was trimmed by 10 bases and J by 3 bases, leaving 12 bases between them. The CDR3 sequence: CAIESTDYGYTF. As DNA, the CDR3 is TGTGCCATCGAGAGCACGGACTATGGCTACACCTTC.

J is TRBJ2-7 and V is TRBV9; D perhaps matches TRBD2 (7 bases). The length of the CDR3 is 16 residues. Germline V CDR1 and CDR2: SGDLS, YYNGEE. Trimming removed 0 bases from V and 3 bases from J, with 16 bases in between. This CDR3 reads CASSVDRGAPSYEQYF. The CDR3 DNA reads as TGTGCCAGCAGCGTAGACCGGGGGGCTCCTAGCTACGAGCAGTACTTC.

This chain connects TRBV28 to TRBJ1-1; weak D call: TRBD1 (5 bases). The ends were cut back, 4 bases at V and 5 bases at J, with 14 bases in the middle. The germline V gene has CDR1 MDHEN and CDR2 SYDVKM. This CDR3 has 14 residues. The CDR3 nucleotides are TGTGCCAGCAGTTCGGGGGGGTCCATAACTGAAGCTTTCTTT. This codes for CASSSGGSITEAFF.

The CDR3 is CASIQFSGNTIYF. CDR3 in DNA: TGTGCCAGCATCCAGTTCTCTGGAAACACCATATATTTT. The chain couples TRBV12-3 or TRBV12-4 to TRBJ1-3; no reliable D call. With 7 bases removed from V and 0 bases from J, the gap between germline ends came to 7 bases. CDR3 length equals 13 residues.

The chain has TRBV2 and TRBJ1-2, with D unclear. The CDR3 extends over 14 amino acids. V lost 5 bases and J lost 4, with 14 bases in between. Germline V gene lookup returns CDR1 SNHLY and CDR2 FYNNEI. CDR3 in amino acids: CASSTRTRSYGYTF. Here the CDR3 DNA reads TGTGCCAGCAGTACTCGGACTCGCTCCTATGGCTACACCTTC.

V gene TRBV24-1 combines with J gene TRBJ2-7; TRBD1 is a possible D gene (6 bases). The CDR3 runs 14 residues. The germline V gene has CDR1 KGHDR and CDR2 SFDVKD. Trimming removed 7 bases at V and 2 bases at J, with 14 bases between. The CDR3 sequence is CATRRGTGTYEQYF. In nucleotides, the CDR3 is TGTGCCACCAGGAGAGGAACAGGGACCTACGAGCAGTACTTC.

The table lists this clone with a count of one. This chain joins TRBV19 and TRBJ1-1; 9 bases are shared with TRBD1. CDR1 is LNHDA and CDR2 is SQIVND in the germline V gene (reference sequence). The CDR3 is made up of 15 amino acids. Unmatched junction bases numbered 6, after V lost 7 bases and J lost 0 bases. The chain's CDR3 is CASTLYRGLNTEAFF. The CDR3 DNA sequence: TGTGCCAGTACTCTATACAGGGGGCTGAACACTGAAGCTTTCTTT.

The rearrangement joins TRBV5-1 to TRBJ2-5; D is possibly TRBD2 (6 bases). This CDR3 is 15 amino acids long. V was clipped by 1 base and J by 4 bases, with 14 bases between them. Germline lookup yields CDR1 SGHRS and CDR2 YFSETQ. DNA of the CDR3: TGCGCCAGCAGCTTGTCAGGGACTCGCGGAGAGACCCAGTACTTC. This sequence encodes CASSLSGTRGETQYF.

The chain joins TRBV12-3 or TRBV12-4 to TRBJ2-7, with D possibly matching TRBD2 (6 bases). V lost 3 bases to trimming and J lost 7 bases, with 13 bases between them. The CDR3 covers 13 residues. The CDR3 DNA follows: TGTGCCAGCAGTTTTGGCGGGGTTGCGGAGCAGTACTTC. Its translation: CASSFGGVAEQYF.